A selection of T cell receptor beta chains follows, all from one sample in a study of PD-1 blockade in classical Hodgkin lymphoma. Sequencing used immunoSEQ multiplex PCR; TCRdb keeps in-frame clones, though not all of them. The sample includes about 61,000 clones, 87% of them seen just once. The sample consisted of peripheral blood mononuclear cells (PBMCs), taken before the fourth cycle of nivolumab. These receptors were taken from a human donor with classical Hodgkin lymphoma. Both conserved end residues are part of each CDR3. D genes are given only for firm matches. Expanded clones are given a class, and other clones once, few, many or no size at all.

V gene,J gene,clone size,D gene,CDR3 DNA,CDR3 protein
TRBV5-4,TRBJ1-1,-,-,TGTGCCAGCAGCTCCTTGACAGGCCCTCCTGAAGCTTTCTTT,CASSSLTGPPEAFF
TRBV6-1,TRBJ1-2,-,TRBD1,TGTGCCAGCAGTGGAGCCCCGGGACAGTCCTATGGCTACACCTTC,CASSGAPGQSYGYTF
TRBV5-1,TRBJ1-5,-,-,TGCGCCAGCAGCTTGGGAGGCGGGGCTGAGCAGCCCCAGCATTTT,CASSLGGGAEQPQHF
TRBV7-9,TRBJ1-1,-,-,TGTGCCAGCAGCTTAGCGCGGGGGGGCACTGAAGCTTTCTTT,CASSLARGGTEAFF
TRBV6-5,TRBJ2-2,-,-,TGTGCCATCCAAAACAGGGTTGGCGGGGAGCTGTTTTTT,CAIQNRVGGELFF
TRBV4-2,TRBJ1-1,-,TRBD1,TGTGCCAGCAGCCAACCAGGACAGGTAGTATCGGGCACTGAAGCTTTCTTT,CASSQPGQVVSGTEAFF
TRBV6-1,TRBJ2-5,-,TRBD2,TGTGCCAGCAGTGAGATGCGGGGGGGAGCGGAGACCCAGTACTTC,CASSEMRGGAETQYF
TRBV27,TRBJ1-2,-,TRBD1,TGTGCCAGCAGCGGGGACAGCTATGGCTACACCTTC,CASSGDSYGYTF
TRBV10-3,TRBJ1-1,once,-,TGTGCCATCAGTAGGACTGGAACTGAAGCTTTCTTT,CAISRTGTEAFF
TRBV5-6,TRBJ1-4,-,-,TGTGCCAGCAGCTTGGGGGTATCCAACTGGGGTGAAAAACTGTTTTTT,CASSLGVSNWGEKLFF
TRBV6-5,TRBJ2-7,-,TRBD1,TGTGCCAGCTTTCGACAGGGGGCCCCCTACGAGCAGTACTTC,CASFRQGAPYEQYF
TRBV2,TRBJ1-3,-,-,TGTGCCAGCAGCTCACAGGCTGAGAGCTCTGGAAACACCATATATTTT,CASSSQAESSGNTIYF
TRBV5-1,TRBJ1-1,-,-,TGCGCCAGCAGCTTCTCCGGCACGGGCTACACTGAAGCTTTCTTT,CASSFSGTGYTEAFF
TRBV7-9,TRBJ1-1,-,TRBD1,TGTGCCAGCAGCTTAGCGACAGGGATGAACACTGAAGCTTTCTTT,CASSLATGMNTEAFF
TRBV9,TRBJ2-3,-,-,TGTGCCAGCAGTCCCCAGGGCCCGCGGGGCTCAGATACGCAGTATTTT,CASSPQGPRGSDTQYF
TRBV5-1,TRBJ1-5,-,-,TGCGCCAGCAGCTTGGTCCCGGGGGGCAATCAGCCCCAGCATTTT,CASSLVPGGNQPQHF
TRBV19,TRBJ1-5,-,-,TGTGCCAGTAGTATAGCCGGGACATACACCAATCAGCCCCAGCATTTT,CASSIAGTYTNQPQHF
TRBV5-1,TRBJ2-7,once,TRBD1,TGCGCCAGCAGCTTGGTGGACAGGGGGTACGAGCAGTACTTC,CASSLVDRGYEQYF
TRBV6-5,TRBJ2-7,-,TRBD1,TGTGCCAGCAAACTAGCCGGGACAGGGCTCCACGAGCAGTACTTC,CASKLAGTGLHEQYF
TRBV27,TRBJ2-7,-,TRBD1,TGTGCCAGCAGTCCGGACAGGGACCACGAGCAGTACTTC,CASSPDRDHEQYF
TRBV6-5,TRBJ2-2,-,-,TGTGCCAGCAGTGACCCCACCGGGGAGCTGTTTTTT,CASSDPTGELFF
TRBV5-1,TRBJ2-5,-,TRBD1,TGCGCCAGCAGCCCGGGGACAGCCCAAGAGACCCAGTACTTC,CASSPGTAQETQYF
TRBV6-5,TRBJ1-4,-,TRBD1,TGTGCCAGCAGTTCTACAGGGGACTCAACTAATGAAAAACTGTTTTTT,CASSSTGDSTNEKLFF
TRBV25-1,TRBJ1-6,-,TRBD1,TGTGCCAGCAGTGAAAGGGGGACAGGGGTTAATTCACCCCTCCACTTT,CASSERGTGVNSPLHF
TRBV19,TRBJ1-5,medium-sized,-,TGTGCCAGTAGTCCCCCCGGCCAGCCCCAGCATTTT,CASSPPGQPQHF
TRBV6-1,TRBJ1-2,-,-,TGTGCCAGCAGTGATCCGGGGACGGTTAACTATGGCTACACCTTC,CASSDPGTVNYGYTF
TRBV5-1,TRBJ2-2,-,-,TGCGCCAGCAGTTCCACAGGGACTTCGAACACCGGGGAGCTGTTTTTT,CASSSTGTSNTGELFF
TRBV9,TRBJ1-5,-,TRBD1,TGTGCCAGCAGCGTAGAGGGAGGGGGCGGCCAGCCCCAGCATTTT,CASSVEGGGGQPQHF
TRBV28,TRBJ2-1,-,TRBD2,TGTGCCAGCAGTCAACTAGCGGGGGCTGCGAATGAGCAGTTCTTC,CASSQLAGAANEQFF
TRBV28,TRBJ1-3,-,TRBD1,TGTGCCAGCAGTCCGACCCGCGGGACAGGGGGATCTGGAAACACCATATATTTT,CASSPTRGTGGSGNTIYF
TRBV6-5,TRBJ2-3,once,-,TGTGCCAGCAGTTTGCGGATTAGCACAGATACGCAGTATTTT,CASSLRISTDTQYF
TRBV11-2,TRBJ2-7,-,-,TGTGCCAGCACCATAACGGGCGCCTCCTACGAGCAGTACTTC,CASTITGASYEQYF
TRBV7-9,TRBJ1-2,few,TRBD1,TGTGCCAGCAGCGATCCCAACAGGGGGCTGGATGGCTACACCTTC,CASSDPNRGLDGYTF
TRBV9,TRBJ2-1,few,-,TGTGCCAGCAGCGTAGTGGTAGGGGGTGAGCAGTTCTTC,CASSVVVGGEQFF
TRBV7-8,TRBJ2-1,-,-,TGTGCCAGCAGCTTAGACCGCAATGAGCAGTTCTTC,CASSLDRNEQFF
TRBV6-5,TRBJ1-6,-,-,TGTGCCAGCAGTTTGGGGAGCTCCTATAATTCACCCCTCCACTTT,CASSLGSSYNSPLHF
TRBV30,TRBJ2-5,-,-,TGTGCCGTTGTAGGTTTACAAGAGACCCAGTACTTC,CAVVGLQETQYF